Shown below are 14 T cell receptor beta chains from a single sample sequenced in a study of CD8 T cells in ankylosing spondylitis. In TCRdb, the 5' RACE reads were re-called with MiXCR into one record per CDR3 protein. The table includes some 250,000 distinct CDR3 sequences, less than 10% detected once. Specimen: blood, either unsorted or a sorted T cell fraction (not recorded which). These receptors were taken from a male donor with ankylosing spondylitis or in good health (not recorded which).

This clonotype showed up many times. The CDR3 loop reads CASSLERPDGTEAFF. DNA of the CDR3: TGTGCCAGCAGTCTCGAGAGGCCGGATGGCACTGAAGCTTTCTTT. The rearrangement links TRBV6-2 or TRBV6-3 to TRBJ1-1; D is unclear. V was trimmed by 5 bases and J by 4 bases, leaving 17 bases between them. This CDR3 is built from 15 residues. CDR1 is MNHEY and CDR2 is SVGEGT in the germline V gene.

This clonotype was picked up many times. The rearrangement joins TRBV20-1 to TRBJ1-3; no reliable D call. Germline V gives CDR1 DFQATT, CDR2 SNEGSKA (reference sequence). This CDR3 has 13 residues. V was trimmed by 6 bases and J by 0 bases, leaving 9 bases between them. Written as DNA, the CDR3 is TGCAGTGCGAGGCCCCGCTCTGGAAACACCATATATTTT. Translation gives CSARPRSGNTIYF.

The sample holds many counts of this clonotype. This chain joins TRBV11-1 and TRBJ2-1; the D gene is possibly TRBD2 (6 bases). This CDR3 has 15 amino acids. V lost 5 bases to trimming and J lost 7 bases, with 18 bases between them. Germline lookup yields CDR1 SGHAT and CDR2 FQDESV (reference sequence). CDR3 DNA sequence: TGTGCCAGCAGCGCGAGCGGGCCCCATGGGAATGAGCAGTTCTTC. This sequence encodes CASSASGPHGNEQFF.

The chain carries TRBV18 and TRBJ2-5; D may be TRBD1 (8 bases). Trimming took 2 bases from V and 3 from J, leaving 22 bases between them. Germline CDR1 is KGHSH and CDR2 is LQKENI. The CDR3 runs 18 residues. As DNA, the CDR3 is TGTGCCAGCTCACCAACGGGGGGACAGGAGAGTTTCAAAGAGACCCAGTACTTC. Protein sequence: CASSPTGGQESFKETQYF.

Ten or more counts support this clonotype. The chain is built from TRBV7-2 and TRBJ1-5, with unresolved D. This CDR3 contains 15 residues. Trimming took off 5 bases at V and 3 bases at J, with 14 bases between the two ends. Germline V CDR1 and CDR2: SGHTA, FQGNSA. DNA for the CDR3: TGTGCCAGCAGCCGAACTCCAAACGTCAATCAGCCCCAGCATTTT. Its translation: CASSRTPNVNQPQHF. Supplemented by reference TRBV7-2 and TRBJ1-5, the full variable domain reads GAGVSQSPSNKVTEKGKDVELRCDPISGHTALYWYRQSLGQGLEFLIYFQGNSAPDKSGLPSDRFSAERTGGSVSTLTIQRTQQEDSAVYLCASSRTPNVNQPQHFGDGTRLSIL.

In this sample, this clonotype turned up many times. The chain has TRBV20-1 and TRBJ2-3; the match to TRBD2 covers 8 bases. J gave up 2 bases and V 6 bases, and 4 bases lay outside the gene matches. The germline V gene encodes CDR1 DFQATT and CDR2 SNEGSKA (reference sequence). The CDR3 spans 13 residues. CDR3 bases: TGCAGTGCCGGGGGGGGTCTCACAGATACGCAGTATTTT. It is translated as CSAGGGLTDTQYF.

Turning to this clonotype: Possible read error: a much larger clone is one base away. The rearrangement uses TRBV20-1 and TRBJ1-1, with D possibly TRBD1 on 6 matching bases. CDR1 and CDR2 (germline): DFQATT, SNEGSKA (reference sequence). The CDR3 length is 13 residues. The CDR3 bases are TGCAGTGCTAGATTAGGGGGGAACCCTGAAGCTTTCTTT. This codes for CSARLGGNPEAFF.

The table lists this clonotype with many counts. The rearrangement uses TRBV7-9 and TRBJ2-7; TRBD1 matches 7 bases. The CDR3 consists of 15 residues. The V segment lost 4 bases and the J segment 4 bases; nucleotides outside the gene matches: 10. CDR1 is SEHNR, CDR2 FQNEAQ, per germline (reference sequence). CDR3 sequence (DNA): TGTGCCAGCAGCTCCAAGGACAGGAGACCTTACGAGCAGTACTTC. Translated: CASSSKDRRPYEQYF.

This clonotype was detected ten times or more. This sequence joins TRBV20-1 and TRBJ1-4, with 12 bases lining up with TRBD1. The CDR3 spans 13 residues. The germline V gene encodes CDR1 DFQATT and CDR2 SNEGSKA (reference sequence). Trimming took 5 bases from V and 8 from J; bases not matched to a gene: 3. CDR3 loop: CSAWDRGQEKLFF. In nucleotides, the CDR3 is TGCAGTGCTTGGGACAGGGGGCAAGAAAAACTGTTTTTT.

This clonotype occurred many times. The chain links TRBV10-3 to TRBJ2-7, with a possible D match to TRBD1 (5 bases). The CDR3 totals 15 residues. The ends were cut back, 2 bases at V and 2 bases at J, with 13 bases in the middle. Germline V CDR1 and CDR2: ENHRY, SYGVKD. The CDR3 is CAISEQGVYTYEQYF. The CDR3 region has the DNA TGTGCCATCAGTGAGCAAGGGGTTTACACCTACGAGCAGTACTTC.

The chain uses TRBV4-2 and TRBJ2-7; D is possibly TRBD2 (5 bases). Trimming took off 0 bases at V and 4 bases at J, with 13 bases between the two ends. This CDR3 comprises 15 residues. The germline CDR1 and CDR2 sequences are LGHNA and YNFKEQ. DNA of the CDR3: TGTGCCAGCAGCCAAGACACTAGTTGGAGGTACGAGCAGTACTTC. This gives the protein CASSQDTSWRYEQYF.

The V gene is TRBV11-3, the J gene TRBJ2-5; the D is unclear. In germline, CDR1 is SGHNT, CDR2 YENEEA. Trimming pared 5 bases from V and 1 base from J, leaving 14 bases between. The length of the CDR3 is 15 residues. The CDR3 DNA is TGTGCCAGCAGCGACCCGGGTTTGCGCCAAGAGACCCAGTACTTC. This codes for CASSDPGLRQETQYF.

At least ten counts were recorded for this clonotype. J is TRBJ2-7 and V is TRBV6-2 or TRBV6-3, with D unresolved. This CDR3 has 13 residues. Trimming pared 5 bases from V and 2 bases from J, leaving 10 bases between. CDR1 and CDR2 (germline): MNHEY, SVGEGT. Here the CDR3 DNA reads TGTGCCAGCAGTCCTAGTGCCGCCTACGAGCAGTACTTC. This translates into CASSPSAAYEQYF.

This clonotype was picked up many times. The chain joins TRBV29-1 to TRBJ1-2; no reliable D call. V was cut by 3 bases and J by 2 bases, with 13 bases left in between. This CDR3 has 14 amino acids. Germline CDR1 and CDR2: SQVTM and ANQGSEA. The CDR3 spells CSVEGLGHNYGYTF. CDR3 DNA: TGCAGCGTTGAGGGTCTAGGTCACAACTATGGCTACACCTTC.